This note documents a single T cell receptor (beta chain) sequence. The source of the sample is a study of blood T cell repertoires in COVID-19. As for the study in general: Samples came from the United States, Italy and Spain, spanning acute and convalescent COVID-19. T cells, B-cell-depleted T cells, or PBMCs provided the cDNA or gDNA that served as material.

TCRdb's table, derived via immunoSEQ multiplex PCR, lists solely in-frame clones and lacks some. Here the sample spans around 230,000 clones, roughly 86% being singletons. This CDR3 is 13 amino acids long. Germline V lookup: CDR1 SSHAT, CDR2 FNYEAQ (reference sequence). The V end was cut by 2 bases, the J end by 4 bases, with 8 bases between. This study enrolled people aged about 18 to 100 from roughly 22 US geographic areas. This TCR was recovered from a woman in her 30s with acute COVID-19. This chain joins TRBV7-7 and TRBJ1-1; D unclear. The material sequenced was PBMCs or T cells enriched from blood (not recorded which). The CDR3 here is CASSLRGGTEAFF. The CDR3 DNA is TGTGCCAGCAGCTTACGGGGAGGCACTGAAGCTTTCTTT.